This TCR beta chain emerged from a study of a mutant IDH1 vaccine in newly diagnosed glioma. Overall study context: Among treated patients, around 60% were male and around 38% female, and mean age was approximately 40 years. Study-wide results and limits: A vaccine-induced immune response developed in roughly 93% of the patients.

The CDR3 is 11 amino acids. The ends were cut back, 4 bases at V and 4 bases at J, with 7 bases in the middle. From germline, CDR1 is SQVTM and CDR2 ANQGSEA. Profiled with immunoSEQ multiplex PCR; TCRdb holds only in-frame clones, not every one. Of some 100,000 clones listed, 83% were seen once; the top ten hold 6% to 9.5%. On this clone itself: Antigen: not known.

Time point indicated: baseline, week 1 (first vaccination visit). The treatment was: pre-vaccination baseline after standard-of-care therapy. The receptor's source is a woman in her forties or fifties with glioma. The chain is built from TRBV29-1 and TRBJ1-2; D is unresolved. The sequencing used PBMCs, collected from a glioma patient treated with radiotherapy, temozolomide or both. This chain's CDR3 is CSVGGVYGYTF. DNA for the CDR3: TGCAGCGTTGGTGGAGTCTATGGCTACACCTTC.